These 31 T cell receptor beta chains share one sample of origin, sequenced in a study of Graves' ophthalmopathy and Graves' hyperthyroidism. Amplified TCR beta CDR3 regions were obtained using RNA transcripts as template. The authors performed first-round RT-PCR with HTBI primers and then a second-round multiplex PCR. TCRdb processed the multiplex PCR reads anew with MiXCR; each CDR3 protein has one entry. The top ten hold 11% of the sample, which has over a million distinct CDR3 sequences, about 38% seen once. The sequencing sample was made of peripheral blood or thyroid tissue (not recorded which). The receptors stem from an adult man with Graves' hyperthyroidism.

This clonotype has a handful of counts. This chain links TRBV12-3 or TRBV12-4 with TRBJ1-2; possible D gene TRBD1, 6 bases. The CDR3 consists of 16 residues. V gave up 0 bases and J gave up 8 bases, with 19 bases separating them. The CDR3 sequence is CASSLAPGRGIRGYTF. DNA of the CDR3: TGTGCCAGCAGTTTAGCGCCGGGTAGGGGGATTCGAGGCTACACCTTC.

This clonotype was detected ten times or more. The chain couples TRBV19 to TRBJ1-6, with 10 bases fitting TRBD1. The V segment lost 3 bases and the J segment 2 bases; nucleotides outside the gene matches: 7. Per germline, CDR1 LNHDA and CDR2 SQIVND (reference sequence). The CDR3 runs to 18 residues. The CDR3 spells CASSIRDRGYPYNSPLHF. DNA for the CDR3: TGTGCCAGTAGTATCCGGGACAGGGGTTATCCCTATAATTCACCCCTCCACTTT.

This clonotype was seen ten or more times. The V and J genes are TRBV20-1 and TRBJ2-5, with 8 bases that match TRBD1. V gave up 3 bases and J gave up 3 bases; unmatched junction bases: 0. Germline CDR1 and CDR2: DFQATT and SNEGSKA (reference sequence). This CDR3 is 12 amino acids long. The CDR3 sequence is CSARTGEETQYF. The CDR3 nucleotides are TGCAGTGCTAGGACAGGGGAAGAGACCCAGTACTTC.

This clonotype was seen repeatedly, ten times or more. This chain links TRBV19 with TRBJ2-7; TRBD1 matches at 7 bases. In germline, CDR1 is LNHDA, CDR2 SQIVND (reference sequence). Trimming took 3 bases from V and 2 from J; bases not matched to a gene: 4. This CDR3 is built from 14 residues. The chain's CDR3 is CASSMSQGAYEQYF. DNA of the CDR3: TGTGCCAGTAGTATGAGTCAGGGGGCCTACGAGCAGTACTTC.

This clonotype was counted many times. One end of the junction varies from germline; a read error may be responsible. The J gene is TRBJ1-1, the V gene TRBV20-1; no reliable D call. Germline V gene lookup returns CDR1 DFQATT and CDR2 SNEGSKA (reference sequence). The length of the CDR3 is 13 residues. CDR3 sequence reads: CSVRVRGDTEAFF. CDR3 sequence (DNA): TGCAGTGTTAGAGTCCGGGGAGACACTGAAGCTTTCTTT.

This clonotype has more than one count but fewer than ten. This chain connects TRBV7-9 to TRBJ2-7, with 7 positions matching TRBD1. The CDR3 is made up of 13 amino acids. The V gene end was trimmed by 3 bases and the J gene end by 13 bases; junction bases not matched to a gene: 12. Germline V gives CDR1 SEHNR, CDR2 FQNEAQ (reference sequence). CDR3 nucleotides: TGTGCCAGCAGCTTCCTGGCTCCGGGACAGATTTACTTC. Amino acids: CASSFLAPGQIYF.

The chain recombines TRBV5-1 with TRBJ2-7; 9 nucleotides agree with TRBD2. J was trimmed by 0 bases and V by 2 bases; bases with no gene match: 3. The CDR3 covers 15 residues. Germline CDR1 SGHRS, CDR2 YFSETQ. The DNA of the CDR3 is TGCGCCAGCAGCTTAAAAGCGGGAGGCTCCTACGAGCAGTACTTC. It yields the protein CASSLKAGGSYEQYF.

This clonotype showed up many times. CDR3 DNA sequence: TGTGCCAGCCTAAGACAGGGATCTTACACTGAAGCTTTCTTT. Translating gives CASLRQGSYTEAFF. This chain links TRBV2 with TRBJ1-1; TRBD1 matches at 7 bases. This CDR3 comprises 14 residues. Germline V gives CDR1 SNHLY, CDR2 FYNNEI. The V segment lost 8 bases and the J segment 3 bases; nucleotides outside the gene matches: 9.

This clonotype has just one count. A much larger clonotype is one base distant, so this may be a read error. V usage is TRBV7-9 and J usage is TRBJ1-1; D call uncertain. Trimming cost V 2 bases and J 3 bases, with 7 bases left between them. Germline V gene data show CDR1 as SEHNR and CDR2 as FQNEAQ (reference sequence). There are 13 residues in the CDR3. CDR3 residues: CASSLTADTEAFF. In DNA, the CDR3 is TGTGCCAGCAGCTTAACTGCAGACACTGAAGCTTTCTTT.

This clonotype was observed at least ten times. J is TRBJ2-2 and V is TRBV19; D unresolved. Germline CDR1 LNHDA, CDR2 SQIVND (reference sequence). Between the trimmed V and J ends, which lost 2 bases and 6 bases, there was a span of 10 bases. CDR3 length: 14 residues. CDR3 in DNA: TGTGCCAGTAGTATAAGTCATCCTCCCGGGGAGCTGTTTTTT. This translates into CASSISHPPGELFF.

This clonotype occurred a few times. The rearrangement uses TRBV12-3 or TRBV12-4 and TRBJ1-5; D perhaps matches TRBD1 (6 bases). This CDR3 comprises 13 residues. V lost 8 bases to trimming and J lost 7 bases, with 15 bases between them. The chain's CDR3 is CASVQDSGQPQHF. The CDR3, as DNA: TGTGCCAGCGTACAGGACAGCGGCCAGCCCCAGCATTTT.

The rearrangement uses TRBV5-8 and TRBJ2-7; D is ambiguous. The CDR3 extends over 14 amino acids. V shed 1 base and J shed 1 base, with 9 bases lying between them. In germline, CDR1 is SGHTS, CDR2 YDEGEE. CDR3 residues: CASSLHRESYEQYF. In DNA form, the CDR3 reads TGTGCCAGCAGCTTGCATAGGGAATCCTACGAGCAGTACTTC.

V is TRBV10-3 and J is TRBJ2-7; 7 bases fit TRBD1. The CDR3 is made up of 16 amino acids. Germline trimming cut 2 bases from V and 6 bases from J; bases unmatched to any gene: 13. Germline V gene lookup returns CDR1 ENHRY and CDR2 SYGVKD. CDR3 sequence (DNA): TGTGCCATCAGTGAGAAGGGGGCCCTTTCGTCCGCCGAGCAGTACTTC. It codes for CAISEKGALSSAEQYF.

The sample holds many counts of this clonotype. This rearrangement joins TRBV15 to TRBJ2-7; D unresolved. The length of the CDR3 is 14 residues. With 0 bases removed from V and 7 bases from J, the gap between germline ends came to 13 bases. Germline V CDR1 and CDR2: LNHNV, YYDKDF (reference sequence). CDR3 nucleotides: TGTGCCACCAGCAGAGATCTAAGTCTGTCTGAGCAGTACTTC. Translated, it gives CATSRDLSLSEQYF.

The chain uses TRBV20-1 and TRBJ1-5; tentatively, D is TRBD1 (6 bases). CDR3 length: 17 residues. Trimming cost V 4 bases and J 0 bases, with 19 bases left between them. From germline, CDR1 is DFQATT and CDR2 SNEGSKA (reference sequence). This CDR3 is CSATSRRGRLSNQPQHF. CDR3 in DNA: TGCAGTGCTACCTCCCGGAGGGGGAGACTTAGCAATCAGCCCCAGCATTTT.

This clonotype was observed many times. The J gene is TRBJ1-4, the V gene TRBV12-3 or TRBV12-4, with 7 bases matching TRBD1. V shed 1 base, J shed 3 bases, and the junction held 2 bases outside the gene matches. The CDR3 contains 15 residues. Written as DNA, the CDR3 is TGTGCCAGCAGTTTAGAGGGGGCAGCTAATGAAAAACTGTTTTTT. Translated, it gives CASSLEGAANEKLFF.

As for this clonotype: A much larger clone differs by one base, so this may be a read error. The DNA for the CDR3 is TGCAGCGGTGAGATAGGCGGGGAGCTGTTTTTT. Amino acids: CSGEIGGELFF. The chain joins TRBV29-1 to TRBJ2-2; D gene ambiguous. The ends were cut back, 7 bases at V and 7 bases at J, with 10 bases in the middle. Germline V gene sequence: CDR1 SQVTM, CDR2 ANQGSEA. The CDR3 length is 11 residues.

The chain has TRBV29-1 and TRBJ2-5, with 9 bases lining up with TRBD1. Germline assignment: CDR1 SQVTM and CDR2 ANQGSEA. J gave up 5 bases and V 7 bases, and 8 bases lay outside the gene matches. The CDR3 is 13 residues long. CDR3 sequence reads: CSGRTGESETQYF. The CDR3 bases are TGCAGCGGACGGACAGGGGAGTCGGAGACCCAGTACTTC.

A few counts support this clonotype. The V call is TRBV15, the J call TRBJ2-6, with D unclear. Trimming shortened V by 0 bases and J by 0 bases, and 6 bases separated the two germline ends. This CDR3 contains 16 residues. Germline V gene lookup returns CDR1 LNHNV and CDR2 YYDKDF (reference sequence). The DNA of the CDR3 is TGTGCCACCAGCAGAGACGTTGTCTCTGGGGCCAACGTCCTGACTTTC. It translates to CATSRDVVSGANVLTF.

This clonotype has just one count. The CDR3 DNA follows: TGTGCCAGCAGATATTACCGGGAGAAGCGACAAGAGACCCAGTACTTC. Encoded protein: CASRYYREKRQETQYF. The rearrangement links TRBV6-2 or TRBV6-3 to TRBJ2-5; the D gene is possibly TRBD2 (6 bases). The germline V gene encodes CDR1 MNHEY and CDR2 SVGEGT. V lost 6 bases and J lost 2, with 19 bases in between. CDR3 length: 16 residues.

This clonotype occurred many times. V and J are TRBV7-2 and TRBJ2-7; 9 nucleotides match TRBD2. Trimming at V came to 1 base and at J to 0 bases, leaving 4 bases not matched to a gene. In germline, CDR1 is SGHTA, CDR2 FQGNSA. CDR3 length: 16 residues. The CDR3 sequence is CASSLVAGGGSYEQYF. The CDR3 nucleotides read TGTGCCAGCAGCTTAGTGGCGGGAGGGGGCTCCTACGAGCAGTACTTC. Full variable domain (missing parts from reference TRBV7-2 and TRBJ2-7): GAGVSQSPSNKVTEKGKDVELRCDPISGHTALYWYRQSLGQGLEFLIYFQGNSAPDKSGLPSDRFSAERTGGSVSTLTIQRTQQEDSAVYLCASSLVAGGGSYEQYFGPGTRLTVT.

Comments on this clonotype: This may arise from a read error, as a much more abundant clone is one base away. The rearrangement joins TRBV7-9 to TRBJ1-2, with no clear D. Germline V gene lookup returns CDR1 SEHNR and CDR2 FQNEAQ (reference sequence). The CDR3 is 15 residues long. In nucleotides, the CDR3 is TGTGCCAGCAGCTTAGTGTCCCGCCCTAGCTATGACTACACCTTC. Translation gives CASSLVSRPSYDYTF.

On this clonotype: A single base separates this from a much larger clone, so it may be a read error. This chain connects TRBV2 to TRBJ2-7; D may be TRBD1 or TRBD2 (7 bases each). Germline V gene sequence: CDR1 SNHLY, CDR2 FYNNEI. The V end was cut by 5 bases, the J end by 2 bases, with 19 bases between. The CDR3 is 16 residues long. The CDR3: CASSQGGAGTTYEQYF. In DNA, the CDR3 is TGTGCCAGCAGTCAGGGGGGGGCAGGAACCACCTACGAGCAGTACTTC. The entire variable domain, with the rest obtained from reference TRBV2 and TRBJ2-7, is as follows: EPEVTQTPSHQVTQMGQEVILRCVPISNHLYFYWYRQILGQKVEFLVSFYNNEISEKSEIFDDQFSVERPDGSNFTLKIRSTKLEDSAMYFCASSQGGAGTTYEQYFGPGTRLTVT.

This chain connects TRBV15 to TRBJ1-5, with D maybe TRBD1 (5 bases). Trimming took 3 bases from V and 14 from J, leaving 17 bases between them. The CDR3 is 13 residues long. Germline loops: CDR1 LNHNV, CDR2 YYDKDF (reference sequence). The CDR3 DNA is TGTGCCACCAGCAGTTCCGGGACTAGCGTCGAGCATTTT. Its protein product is CATSSSGTSVEHF.

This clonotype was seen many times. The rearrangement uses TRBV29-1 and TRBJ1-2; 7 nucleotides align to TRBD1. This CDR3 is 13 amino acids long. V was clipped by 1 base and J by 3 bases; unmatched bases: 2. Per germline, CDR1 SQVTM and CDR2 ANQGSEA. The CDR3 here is CSVEGQGYYGYTF. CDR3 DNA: TGCAGCGTTGAAGGACAGGGTTACTATGGCTACACCTTC. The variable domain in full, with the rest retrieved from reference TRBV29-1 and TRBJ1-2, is SAVISQKPSRDICQRGTSLTIQCQVDSQVTMMFWYRQQPGQSLTLIATANQGSEATYESGFVIDKFPISRPNLTFSTLTVSNMSPEDSSIYLCSVEGQGYYGYTFGSGTRLTVV.

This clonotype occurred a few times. CDR3 nucleotides: TGTGCCAGCAGCGTAGTAGGGGTTGGCGAGCAGTACTTC. This translates into CASSVVGVGEQYF. This chain joins TRBV9 and TRBJ2-7; perhaps TRBD1 as D (5 bases). The CDR3 sequence is 13 residues long. From germline, CDR1 is SGDLS and CDR2 YYNGEE. The V end lost 0 bases, the J end lost 6 bases, and 10 bases lay between the germline ends.

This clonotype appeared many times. For the CDR3, the DNA is TGTGCCAGCAGCCCCCGTTCGGATGGCTACACCTTC. Its protein is CASSPRSDGYTF. The chain carries TRBV7-8 and TRBJ1-2; D unresolved. Trimming took off 5 bases at V and 6 bases at J, with 10 bases between the two ends. CDR3 length: 12 residues. From germline, CDR1 is SGHVS and CDR2 FQNEAQ.

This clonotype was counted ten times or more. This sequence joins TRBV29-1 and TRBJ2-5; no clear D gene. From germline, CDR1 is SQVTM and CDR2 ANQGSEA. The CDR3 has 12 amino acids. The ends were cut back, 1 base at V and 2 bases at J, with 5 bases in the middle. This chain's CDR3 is CSVEVTQETQYF. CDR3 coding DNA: TGCAGCGTTGAAGTTACGCAAGAGACCCAGTACTTC.

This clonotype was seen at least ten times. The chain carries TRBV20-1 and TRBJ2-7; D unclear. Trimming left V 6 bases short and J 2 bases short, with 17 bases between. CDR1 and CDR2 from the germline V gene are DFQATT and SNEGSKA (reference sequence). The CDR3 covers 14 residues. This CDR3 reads CSAESRSAPYEQYF. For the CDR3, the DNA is TGCAGTGCAGAATCACGGTCAGCTCCCTACGAGCAGTACTTC.

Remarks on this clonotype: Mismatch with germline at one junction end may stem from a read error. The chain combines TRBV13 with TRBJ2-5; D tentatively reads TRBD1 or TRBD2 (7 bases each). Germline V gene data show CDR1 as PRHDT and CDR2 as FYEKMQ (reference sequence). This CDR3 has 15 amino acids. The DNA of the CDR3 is TGTGCCAGCAGCCCTCCAGGGAGGGGGCAAGAGACCCAGCACTTC. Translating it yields CASSPPGRGQETQHF.

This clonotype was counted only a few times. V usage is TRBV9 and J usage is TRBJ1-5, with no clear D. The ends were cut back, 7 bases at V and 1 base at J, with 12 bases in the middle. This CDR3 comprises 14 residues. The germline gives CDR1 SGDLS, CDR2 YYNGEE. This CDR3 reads CASSPIDSNQPQHF. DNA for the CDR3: TGTGCCAGCTCACCAATAGACAGCAATCAGCCCCAGCATTTT.